The present entry profiles one TCR beta chain with its context. Its antigen is not known. V lost 6 bases, J lost 7 bases, and 7 bases stayed unmatched. Germline CDR1 and CDR2: SGHAT and FQNNGV. This CDR3 has 15 residues. 60 Vbeta and 13 Jbeta primers were used in PCR. Clones were sequenced by immunoSEQ multiplex PCR, and TCRdb holds only the in-frame ones, with some missing. Seen here are about 120,000 clones, roughly 80% observed once, and the top ten hold 1.5%. The sample belongs to a study of cytomegalovirus exposure and HLA in healthy donors. Study details: Earlier findings included more than 95 million unique TCR beta sequences obtained from about 180 million T cells.

Overall study findings and caveats: Researchers reported in a later analysis that a missense DCLRE1C variant was tied to TCR beta V- and J-gene trimming. HLA allele associations emerged for around 16,000 TCR beta sequences in a later analysis, at 0.05 false discovery rate.

The TCR sequence derives from a woman under 30 in good health and CMV-seronegative. The V call is TRBV11-2, the J call TRBJ2-2; TRBD2 matches at 11 bases. The material sequenced was PBMCs. The CDR3 sequence is CASRYTSGSGGELFF. CDR3 DNA sequence: TGTGCCAGCAGATACACTAGCGGGAGTGGCGGGGAGCTGTTTTTT.